Below are 29 T cell receptor beta chains sequenced from a single sample in a study of T-cell reconstitution after alpha-beta-depleted transplantation in children (dated by TCRdb to the mid-2010s). The library was obtained by PCR. The sample was run on an Illumina HiSeq 2500. TCR libraries were prepared with molecular barcoding, using unique molecular identifiers to normalize TCRbeta repertoire quantification. In TCRdb, the public reads were trimmed at Q25 with fastp and aligned with MiXCR, with productive beta chains retained. A single entry per CDR3 protein holds the most common genes and DNA from its merged rows. The sample contains about 360,000 distinct CDR3 sequences, roughly 14% of them found a single time. The leading ten clones occupy over 3.5% of the sample. Sequenced here: PBMCs, sampled from the stem cell graft. The origin of the receptors is a human donor who donated a stem cell graft to a child with Fanconi anemia.

As to this clonotype: Since a much larger clone is just one base distant, this may be a read error. The chain is built from TRBV29-1 and TRBJ2-1, with 8 bases that match TRBD1. The germline V gene encodes CDR1 SQVTM and CDR2 ANQGSEA. The CDR3 runs to 12 residues. For the CDR3, the DNA is TGCAGCGTTAGACAGGGGTACAATGAGCGGTTCTTC. Translating it yields CSVRQGYNERFF.

This clonotype came up many times. The V and J genes are TRBV5-5 and TRBJ2-7, with D uncertain. This CDR3 contains 14 residues. Germline V gives CDR1 SGHKS, CDR2 YYEKEE (reference sequence). Trimming took off 2 bases at V and 2 bases at J, with 11 bases between the two ends. The CDR3 spells CASSFNAATYEQYV. The CDR3 nucleotides read TGTGCCAGCAGCTTCAACGCAGCCACCTACGAGCAGTACGTC.

This clonotype was observed a handful of times. The chain recombines TRBV11-2 with TRBJ1-6; D is undetermined. Germline V gene sequence: CDR1 SGHAT, CDR2 FQNNGV. Trimming took 3 bases from V and 7 from J, leaving 10 bases between them. This CDR3 contains 14 residues. The CDR3, as DNA: TGTGCCAGCAGCTTTATAAGGCAGAATTCACCCCTCCACTTT. It specifies CASSFIRQNSPLHF.

V is TRBV7-2 and J is TRBJ1-1; D is uncertain. Trimming cost V 4 bases and J 6 bases, with 15 bases left between them. Looked up from germline, CDR1 is SGHTA and CDR2 is FQGNSA. This CDR3 contains 14 residues. The CDR3 spells CASSSHANGAEAFF. CDR3 nucleotides: TGTGCCAGCAGCTCGCACGCGAATGGGGCTGAAGCTTTCTTT.

The table lists this clonotype with a few counts. V usage is TRBV24-1 and J usage is TRBJ1-2; 7 bases are shared with TRBD1. V was clipped by 4 bases and J by 5 bases; unmatched bases: 9. Germline V gene lookup returns CDR1 KGHDR and CDR2 SFDVKD. CDR3 length: 15 amino acids. The CDR3 DNA follows: TGTGCCACCAGTGAAACCGGGACAGCTCGTTATGGCTACACCTTC. This codes for CATSETGTARYGYTF.

As regards this clonotype: It may be a read error: a sequence one base away is much more abundant. The V and J genes are TRBV12-3 or TRBV12-4 and TRBJ2-5; D is possibly TRBD1 or TRBD2 (5 bases each). The CDR3 sequence is 13 residues long. V was shortened by 10 bases and J by 5 bases, with 17 bases between the two germline ends. CDR3 protein: CATSIGTGETQYF. CDR3 bases: TGTGCCACCTCGATAGGGACCGGGGAGACCCAGTACTTC.

This clonotype was seen at least ten times. The chain employs TRBV7-2 and TRBJ2-3, with D possibly TRBD2 on 6 matching bases. Germline lookup yields CDR1 SGHTA and CDR2 FQGNSA. V was pared by 5 bases and J by 10 bases, with 19 bases between. The CDR3 is 14 amino acids. The CDR3 region is CASSPPTRPSPQYF. CDR3 nucleotides: TGTGCCAGCAGCCCACCGACTAGACCGTCGCCGCAGTATTTT.

The CDR3 loop is CASSRTWGLNTEAFF. The CDR3 DNA sequence: TGTGCCAGCAGCCGAACTTGGGGGCTTAACACTGAAGCTTTCTTT. The chain has TRBV7-2 and TRBJ1-1, with D tentatively TRBD1 (6 bases). This CDR3 region has 15 residues. Germline CDR1 and CDR2: SGHTA and FQGNSA. The V end was cut by 5 bases, the J end by 2 bases, with 15 bases between.

This clonotype was seen a few times. This sequence joins TRBV5-6 and TRBJ1-4; D uncertain. Per germline, CDR1 SGHDT and CDR2 YYEEEE. The germline V and J ends were trimmed by 0 bases and 8 bases, with 11 bases remaining between them. This CDR3 is 14 amino acids long. Here the CDR3 DNA reads TGTGCCAGCAGCTTGGGGGGTCCATACGAAAAACTGTTTTTT. As protein: CASSLGGPYEKLFF.

The V gene is TRBV9, the J gene TRBJ1-2, with D uncertain. In germline, CDR1 is SGDLS, CDR2 YYNGEE. V dropped 2 bases and J dropped 4 bases, with 15 bases sitting between them. The CDR3 length is 15 residues. The CDR3 sequence is CASSVDGSEGYGYTF. CDR3 in DNA: TGTGCCAGCAGCGTGGACGGTAGCGAGGGCTATGGCTACACCTTC.

A few counts support this clonotype. The chain combines TRBV30 with TRBJ2-2; D not resolved. This CDR3 comprises 12 residues. The germline gives CDR1 GTSNPN, CDR2 SVGIG (reference sequence). V was trimmed by 0 bases and J by 6 bases, leaving 5 bases between them. CDR3 coding DNA: TGTGCCTGGAGTGTAGCAGCCGGGGAGCTGTTTTTT. Its translation is CAWSVAAGELFF.

This chain joins TRBV6-1 and TRBJ2-5; D tentatively reads TRBD1 or TRBD2 (6 bases each). The CDR3 loop spans 15 amino acids. V lost 8 bases and J 0 bases, leaving 16 bases between the germline ends. Germline V gene data show CDR1 as MNHNS and CDR2 as SASEGT. CDR3 residues: CASLPGGQNQETQYF. The CDR3 bases are TGTGCCAGCCTCCCTGGGGGGCAGAACCAAGAGACCCAGTACTTC.

This chain connects TRBV12-3 or TRBV12-4 to TRBJ1-5; no clear D. The ends were cut back, 0 bases at V and 4 bases at J, with 10 bases in the middle. CDR3 length: 15 residues. The chain's CDR3 is CASSLASGVNQPQHF. CDR3 sequence (DNA): TGTGCCAGCAGTTTAGCATCCGGAGTGAATCAGCCCCAGCATTTT.

At least ten counts were recorded for this clonotype. The chain couples TRBV7-9 to TRBJ2-7; the match to TRBD2 covers 7 bases. The CDR3 totals 13 residues. J lost 2 bases, V lost 5 bases, and 3 bases had no gene match. Germline V gene data show CDR1 as SEHNR and CDR2 as FQNEAQ (reference sequence). The CDR3 loop is CASSQTSAYEQYF. DNA for the CDR3: TGTGCCAGCAGCCAAACTAGCGCCTACGAGCAGTACTTC.

The chain links TRBV27 to TRBJ2-1, with D perhaps given as TRBD1 or TRBD2 (5 bases each). Germline lookup yields CDR1 MNHEY and CDR2 SMNVEV (reference sequence). The V end was cut by 4 bases, the J end by 1 base, with 17 bases between. This CDR3 region has 17 residues. CDR3 sequence reads: CASSSRGRLISYNEQFF. In nucleotides, the CDR3 is TGTGCCAGCAGTTCGAGGGGCCGGCTTATATCCTACAATGAGCAGTTCTTC.

This clonotype was seen only a few times. The CDR3 nucleotides read TGTGCCAGCAGCCAAGATCTGACAGGGGCGGCTAGTTCATACAATGAGCAGTTCTTC. Its protein product is CASSQDLTGAASSYNEQFF. The chain employs TRBV3-1 and TRBJ2-1, with TRBD1 matching over 8 bases. CDR1 is LGHDT, CDR2 YNNKEL, per germline (reference sequence). After removal of 0 bases from V and 4 bases from J, the junction contained 14 bases not matched to a gene. This CDR3 is 19 amino acids long.

This clonotype was found many times. The rearrangement links TRBV4-3 to TRBJ2-7; D is perhaps TRBD2 (6 bases). The CDR3 sequence is 13 residues long. Germline values: CDR1 LGHNA, CDR2 YSLEER. V lost 5 bases, J lost 5 bases, and 13 bases lay in between. CDR3: CASSSGLRNEQYF. CDR3 coding DNA: TGCGCCAGCAGCTCGGGACTTCGGAACGAGCAGTACTTC.

V is TRBV24-1 and J is TRBJ2-1; unclear D gene. V was trimmed by 3 bases and J by 7 bases, leaving 9 bases between them. The CDR3 totals 13 residues. Germline V gene lookup returns CDR1 KGHDR and CDR2 SFDVKD. For the CDR3, the DNA is TGTGCCACCAGTGATCCCCTGACTAATGAGCAGTTCTTC. This encodes CATSDPLTNEQFF.

This clonotype was picked up many times. The V call is TRBV5-8, the J call TRBJ2-1; no firm D call. Trimming took 0 bases from V and 0 from J, leaving 7 bases between them. The length of the CDR3 is 15 residues. CDR1 is SGHTS, CDR2 YDEGEE, per germline. The CDR3 coding sequence is TGTGCCAGCAGCTTGGGGGCCCTCTCCTACAATGAGCAGTTCTTC. Protein product: CASSLGALSYNEQFF.

This clonotype was seen more than once but under ten times. The chain links TRBV28 to TRBJ1-2; perhaps TRBD1 as D (6 bases). V lost 4 bases to trimming and J lost 4 bases, with 13 bases between them. Germline V gives CDR1 MDHEN, CDR2 SYDVKM. The CDR3 has 14 residues. The CDR3 DNA reads TGTGCCAGCAGTTCCTCGACGGGGGCCTATGGCTACACCTTC. Translation gives CASSSSTGAYGYTF.

This clonotype occurred many times. The gene calls are TRBV12-3 or TRBV12-4 and TRBJ2-3; D call uncertain. Trimming pared 5 bases from V and 0 bases from J, leaving 6 bases between. This CDR3 is built from 13 residues. The CDR3 loop is CASSTSSTDTQYF. In DNA form, the CDR3 reads TGTGCCAGCAGTACTTCTAGCACAGATACGCAGTATTTT.

This rearrangement joins TRBV4-3 to TRBJ1-2; perhaps TRBD1 as D (5 bases). Trimming shortened V by 10 bases and J by 6 bases, and 18 bases separated the two germline ends. Germline CDR1 reads LGHNA; CDR2 reads YSLEER. CDR3 size: 13 residues. CDR3 sequence (DNA): TGCGCCATCGCGGTCGGGGGGAGGGATGGCTACACCTTC. Amino acids: CAIAVGGRDGYTF.

By its share, this clonotype is medium-sized. The chain combines TRBV29-1 with TRBJ2-3; no definite D call. Trimming removed 8 bases at V and 2 bases at J, with 5 bases between. The CDR3 sequence is 10 residues long. CDR1 SQVTM and CDR2 ANQGSEA come from the germline V gene. The CDR3 sequence: CSTDTDTQYF. The CDR3 nucleotides read TGCAGCACCGACACAGATACGCAGTATTTT.

There are many counts of this clonotype. This rearrangement joins TRBV10-3 to TRBJ2-5; D tentatively reads TRBD1 or TRBD2 (5 bases each). This CDR3 is 14 amino acids long. Germline V gene lookup returns CDR1 ENHRY and CDR2 SYGVKD. Trimming took off 6 bases at V and 2 bases at J, with 13 bases between the two ends. The CDR3 DNA sequence: TGTGCCATCAGCGGGACGACGGGACAAGAGACCCAGTACTTC. Translated, it gives CAISGTTGQETQYF.

This CDR3 reads CSARKLSTDTQYF. The CDR3 DNA follows: TGCAGTGCTAGGAAACTGAGCACAGATACGCAGTATTTT. The chain employs TRBV20-1 and TRBJ2-3, with D uncertain. CDR3 length equals 13 residues. The ends were cut back, 3 bases at V and 0 bases at J, with 7 bases in the middle. CDR1 and CDR2 from the germline V gene are DFQATT and SNEGSKA (reference sequence).

This clonotype was recorded a few times. The chain carries TRBV7-9 and TRBJ1-1; 7 bases are shared with TRBD1. Germline assignment: CDR1 SEHNR and CDR2 FQNEAQ (reference sequence). The V segment lost 5 bases and the J segment 0 bases; nucleotides outside the gene matches: 6. This CDR3 spans 15 amino acids. CDR3 amino acids: CASSELQGMNTEAFF. CDR3 DNA sequence: TGTGCCAGCAGCGAATTACAGGGGATGAACACTGAAGCTTTCTTT.

This clonotype has at least ten counts. This chain uses TRBV20-1 with TRBJ2-3; 9 nucleotides line up with TRBD2. The CDR3 runs 15 residues. J was trimmed by 2 bases and V by 5 bases; bases with no gene match: 8. Germline values: CDR1 DFQATT, CDR2 SNEGSKA (reference sequence). The CDR3 nucleotides are TGCAGTGCTTACATTGTAGCGGGGGTCACAGATACGCAGTATTTT. Translating gives CSAYIVAGVTDTQYF.

This clonotype was detected only a few times. The chain carries TRBV30 and TRBJ2-5, with D possibly matching TRBD2 (5 bases). CDR3 size: 12 residues. V dropped 6 bases and J dropped 5 bases, with 13 bases sitting between them. Germline CDR1 and CDR2: GTSNPN and SVGIG (reference sequence). CDR3: CACRGSGETQYF. In nucleotides, the CDR3 is TGTGCCTGTCGGGGATCGGGGGAGACCCAGTACTTC.

The chain links TRBV12-3 or TRBV12-4 to TRBJ2-2; possibly TRBD2 for D (5 bases). This CDR3 spans 15 amino acids. The V gene lost 6 bases and the J gene lost 6 bases, with 17 bases spanning the gap. CDR3 amino acids: CASSVIGVGAGELFF. CDR3 nucleotide sequence: TGTGCCAGCAGCGTAATCGGGGTCGGCGCCGGGGAGCTGTTTTTT.